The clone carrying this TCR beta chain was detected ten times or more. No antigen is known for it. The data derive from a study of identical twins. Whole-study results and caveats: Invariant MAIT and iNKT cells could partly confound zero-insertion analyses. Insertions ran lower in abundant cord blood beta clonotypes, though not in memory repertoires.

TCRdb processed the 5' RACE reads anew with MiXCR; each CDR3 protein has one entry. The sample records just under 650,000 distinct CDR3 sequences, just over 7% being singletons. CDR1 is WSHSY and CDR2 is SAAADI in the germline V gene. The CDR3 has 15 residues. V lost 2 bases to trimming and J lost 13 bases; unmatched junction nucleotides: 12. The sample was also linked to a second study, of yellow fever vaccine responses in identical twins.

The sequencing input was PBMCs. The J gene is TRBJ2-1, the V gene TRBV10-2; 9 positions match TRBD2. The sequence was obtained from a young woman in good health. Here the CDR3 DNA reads TGCGCCAGCAGTGAGCCTAATAGCGGGGGCCCTTTCCAGTTCTTC. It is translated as CASSEPNSGGPFQFF.